This passage covers 25 T cell receptor beta chains from one sample sequenced in a study of blood T cells in healthy people across ages. Then a second PCR, running roughly 7 to 11 cycles, was carried out with a sample-barcoded 5' primer and a J-beta primer mix. TCRdb re-called the 5' RACE reads with MiXCR, one entry per CDR3 protein. The sample records over 950,000 distinct CDR3 sequences, about two fifths being singletons. The sample comprised blood. All receptors derive from a man aged 18 to 29 in good health.

The J gene is TRBJ2-5, the V gene TRBV28; TRBD1 agrees at 10 bases. The V gene end was trimmed by 10 bases and the J gene end by 5 bases; junction bases not matched to a gene: 10. CDR1 is MDHEN, CDR2 SYDVKM, per germline. The CDR3 length is 14 residues. The CDR3 DNA sequence: TGTGCCACCTCCGGGACAGGGGTCAAGGAGACCCAGTACTTC. This encodes CATSGTGVKETQYF.

The chain has TRBV10-3 and TRBJ1-5, with D unresolved. The V end was cut by 0 bases, the J end by 11 bases, with 11 bases between. This CDR3 contains 13 residues. Germline V lookup: CDR1 ENHRY, CDR2 SYGVKD. CDR3 sequence: CAISESPGATQHF. For the CDR3, the DNA is TGTGCCATCAGTGAGTCGCCAGGCGCCACCCAGCATTTT.

CDR3 sequence: CSARGAASGSHNEQFF. DNA of the CDR3: TGCAGTGCTAGAGGGGCCGCTAGCGGGAGTCACAATGAGCAGTTCTTC. The chain links TRBV20-1 to TRBJ2-1, with 10 bases fitting TRBD2. The CDR3 consists of 16 residues. Germline CDR1 and CDR2: DFQATT and SNEGSKA (reference sequence). V dropped 1 base and J dropped 5; count of bases not matched to a gene: 8.

Only a few counts were recorded for this clonotype. The rearrangement joins TRBV4-2 to TRBJ1-5, with 8 positions matching TRBD1. V shed 8 bases and J 5 bases; nucleotides not matched to a gene: 14. The CDR3 covers 16 residues. Germline CDR1 reads LGHNA; CDR2 reads YNFKEQ. The CDR3: CASDSPGTGAYQPQHF. CDR3 in DNA: TGTGCCAGCGACAGTCCCGGGACAGGAGCCTATCAGCCCCAGCATTTT.

V is TRBV5-6 and J is TRBJ1-5; 7 positions match TRBD1. Germline trimming cut 0 bases from V and 6 bases from J; bases unmatched to any gene: 12. Germline CDR1 and CDR2: SGHDT and YYEEEE. The CDR3 spans 17 residues. As DNA, the CDR3 is TGTGCCAGCAGCTTGGGGTCAGGGGGACAATTACTTCAGCCCCAGCATTTT. Protein: CASSLGSGGQLLQPQHF.

Concerning this clonotype itself: An end of the junction differs from the germline gene, which may be a read error. The rearrangement joins TRBV6-6 to TRBJ2-1; TRBD2 matches at 12 bases. The germline V gene encodes CDR1 MNHNY and CDR2 SVGAGI (reference sequence). The length of the CDR3 is 15 residues. The CDR3 spells CTSSKGLAGYNEQFF. The CDR3 bases are TGTACCAGCAGCAAAGGACTAGCGGGGTACAATGAGCAGTTCTTC.

This clonotype was seen a few times. CDR3: CSAGPGVGYTF. The CDR3 region has the DNA TGCAGTGCTGGACCGGGGGTCGGCTACACCTTC. The chain couples TRBV20-1 to TRBJ1-2, with D maybe TRBD1 (5 bases). Trimming shortened V by 5 bases and J by 8 bases, and 12 bases separated the two germline ends. The germline V gene has CDR1 DFQATT and CDR2 SNEGSKA (reference sequence). This CDR3 is 11 amino acids long.

The gene calls are TRBV20-1 and TRBJ2-7; 12 nucleotides line up with TRBD2. This CDR3 comprises 18 residues. The J segment lost 3 bases and the V segment lost 2 bases, leaving 14 bases of the junction unmatched. The V gene's germline CDR1 is DFQATT and CDR2 SNEGSKA (reference sequence). DNA for the CDR3: TGCAGTGCTAGATCTCCCCCCCTAGCGGGGGGGCATGACTACGAGCAGTACTTC. Its translation: CSARSPPLAGGHDYEQYF.

The chain uses TRBV10-3 and TRBJ1-2; D is ambiguous. The germline V gene has CDR1 ENHRY and CDR2 SYGVKD. This CDR3 is built from 14 residues. The V end was cut by 6 bases, the J end by 4 bases, with 15 bases between. The chain's CDR3 is CAIREEVSSYGYTF. The CDR3 DNA sequence: TGTGCCATCAGGGAGGAGGTGTCGAGCTATGGCTACACCTTC.

This chain links TRBV7-3 with TRBJ1-1; possible D gene TRBD1, 5 bases. Germline-derived CDR1 and CDR2 are SGHTA and FQGTGA. With 5 bases removed from V and 1 base from J, the gap between germline ends came to 17 bases. The CDR3 contains 16 residues. CDR3 residues: CASSLRQQRGNTEAFF. Here the CDR3 DNA reads TGTGCCAGCAGCCTCCGACAGCAACGCGGGAACACTGAAGCTTTCTTT.

The CDR3 sequence is CSATSLKDRFYYGYTF. CDR3 coding DNA: TGCAGTGCTACCTCCCTTAAAGACAGGTTCTACTATGGCTACACCTTC. The chain joins TRBV20-1 to TRBJ1-2, with D perhaps TRBD1 (6 bases). The germline V and J ends were trimmed by 4 bases and 3 bases, with 21 bases remaining between them. The CDR3 is 16 amino acids. Germline V lookup: CDR1 DFQATT, CDR2 SNEGSKA (reference sequence).

V is TRBV12-3 or TRBV12-4 and J is TRBJ2-2, with TRBD1 matching 8 bases. CDR3 length: 16 residues. The V and J ends lost 5 bases and 0 bases, in that order; junction bases with no gene match: 5. Here the CDR3 reads CASSIWTGTNTGELFF. The CDR3 DNA sequence: TGTGCCAGCAGTATTTGGACAGGGACGAACACCGGGGAGCTGTTTTTT.

This clonotype was observed a few times. The chain carries TRBV20-1 and TRBJ2-7, with D unclear. CDR1 and CDR2 (germline): DFQATT, SNEGSKA (reference sequence). V shed 6 bases and J shed 7 bases, with 22 bases lying between them. The CDR3 sequence is 14 residues long. The CDR3, as DNA: TGCAGTGCATCCACCCGGCCTCCCCTTAATGAGCAGTACTTC. Translating gives CSASTRPPLNEQYF.

V gene TRBV9 combines with J gene TRBJ1-1; TRBD1 matches 8 bases. CDR1 is SGDLS and CDR2 is YYNGEE in the germline V gene. The V segment lost 0 bases and the J segment 5 bases; nucleotides outside the gene matches: 6. The CDR3 is 15 residues long. The CDR3 DNA reads TGTGCCAGCAGCGTAGCGCAGGGGGCAGGGACTGAAGCTTTCTTT. Encoded protein: CASSVAQGAGTEAFF.

The chain uses TRBV28 and TRBJ1-6; D is unresolved. V lost 5 bases and J lost 7, with 15 bases in between. This CDR3 contains 15 residues. Germline V gives CDR1 MDHEN, CDR2 SYDVKM. The CDR3 DNA sequence: TGTGCCAGCAGTCTACCGGCCTCGGGGAATTCACCCCTCCACTTT. As protein: CASSLPASGNSPLHF.

The J gene is TRBJ2-5, the V gene TRBV18; tentative D call: TRBD1 (5 bases). Germline V gene sequence: CDR1 KGHSH, CDR2 LQKENI. The CDR3 has 17 amino acids. Trimming removed 3 bases at V and 11 bases at J, with 28 bases between. CDR3 nucleotides: TGTGCCAGCTCACCCTTTTGGGGCCCCCCTTACTACAATGAGCAGTACTTC. Translation: CASSPFWGPPYYNEQYF.

The J gene is TRBJ2-1, the V gene TRBV10-3, with 10 positions matching TRBD2. V shed 2 bases, J shed 6 bases, and the junction held 7 bases outside the gene matches. CDR1 is ENHRY and CDR2 is SYGVKD in the germline V gene. This CDR3 comprises 16 residues. The CDR3, as DNA: TGTGCCATCAGTGAGCGGGCTAGCGGGGGTAGCAATGAGCAGTTCTTC. This gives the protein CAISERASGGSNEQFF.

V usage is TRBV5-6 and J usage is TRBJ1-2; TRBD1 matches 9 bases. CDR1 and CDR2 from the germline V gene are SGHDT and YYEEEE. The CDR3 has 13 residues. The junction had 3 bases not matched to a gene; V was cut back by 3 bases and J by 6 bases. The CDR3 nucleotides read TGTGCCAGCAGCTCGCGGACAGGGGATGGCTACACCTTC. Translating it yields CASSSRTGDGYTF.

The sample holds a few counts of this clonotype. The V and J genes are TRBV4-1 and TRBJ2-1, with no clear D. Trimming removed 1 base from V and 0 bases from J, with 10 bases in between. The germline CDR1 and CDR2 sequences are MGHRA and YSYEKL. This CDR3 is built from 16 residues. CDR3 amino acids: CASSQVKRSSYNEQFF. CDR3 nucleotide sequence: TGCGCCAGCAGCCAAGTTAAGAGGAGCTCCTACAATGAGCAGTTCTTC.

V is TRBV12-3 or TRBV12-4 and J is TRBJ1-1; TRBD1 matches at 7 bases. V shed 7 bases, J shed 6 bases, and the junction held 8 bases outside the gene matches. The CDR3 spans 13 residues. For the CDR3, the DNA is TGTGCCAGCACCGCGACAGGGATCGCTGAAGCTTTCTTT. Residues: CASTATGIAEAFF.

This clonotype has a handful of counts. The chain employs TRBV9 and TRBJ2-3; no definite D call. The CDR3 covers 13 residues. Germline CDR1 SGDLS, CDR2 YYNGEE. V lost 1 base, J lost 4 bases, and 7 bases lay in between. In nucleotides, the CDR3 is TGTGCCAGCAGCGTAAGCTCCTCAGATACGCAGTATTTT. Amino acids: CASSVSSSDTQYF. Together with reference TRBV9 and TRBJ2-3, the CDR3 gives the full variable domain: DSGVTQTPKHLITATGQRVTLRCSPRSGDLSVYWYQQSLDQGLQFLIQYYNGEERAKGNILERFSAQQFPDLHSELNLSSLELGDSALYFCASSVSSSDTQYFGPGTRLTVL.

This rearrangement joins TRBV20-1 to TRBJ2-1; 11 bases match TRBD2. The ends lost 2 bases at V and 4 bases at J; junction bases unmatched: 4. Germline V gene lookup returns CDR1 DFQATT and CDR2 SNEGSKA (reference sequence). The CDR3 spans 15 residues. As DNA, the CDR3 is TGCAGTGCTAGACTAGCGGGGGGATTTTACAATGAGCAGTTCTTC. Protein product: CSARLAGGFYNEQFF.

The chain carries TRBV7-8 and TRBJ1-1; no clear D gene. V was trimmed by 0 bases and J by 5 bases, leaving 10 bases between them. This CDR3 is 14 amino acids long. Germline CDR1 is SGHVS and CDR2 is FQNEAQ. CDR3 sequence reads: CASSLALRKTEAFF. The CDR3 bases are TGTGCCAGCAGCTTAGCCTTAAGGAAAACTGAAGCTTTCTTT. Based on the CDR3 plus reference TRBV7-8 and TRBJ1-1, the full variable domain is GAGVSQSPRYKVAKRGQDVALRCDPISGHVSLFWYQQALGQGPEFLTYFQNEAQLDKSGLPSDRFFAERPEGSVSTLKIQRTQQEDSAVYLCASSLALRKTEAFFGQGTRLTVV.

This clonotype was counted between two and nine times. This rearrangement joins TRBV7-9 to TRBJ2-4; possibly TRBD2 for D (6 bases). TRBJ2-7 explains the end of the DNA better; the J call may be wrong. Per the germline V gene, CDR1 is SEHNR and CDR2 is FQNEAQ (reference sequence). The CDR3 has 13 amino acids. CDR3 protein: CASSPYGGDEQYF. The CDR3 DNA sequence: TGTGCCAGCAGCCCTTACGGGGGTGACGAGCAGTACTTC.

The gene calls are TRBV20-1 and TRBJ2-3; no clear D gene. CDR1 and CDR2 (germline): DFQATT, SNEGSKA (reference sequence). CDR3 length equals 13 residues. Trimming stripped 2 bases from V and 2 bases from J, with 8 bases between. The chain's CDR3 is CSARSDNTDTQYF. CDR3 nucleotides: TGCAGTGCTAGAAGCGACAACACAGATACGCAGTATTTT.